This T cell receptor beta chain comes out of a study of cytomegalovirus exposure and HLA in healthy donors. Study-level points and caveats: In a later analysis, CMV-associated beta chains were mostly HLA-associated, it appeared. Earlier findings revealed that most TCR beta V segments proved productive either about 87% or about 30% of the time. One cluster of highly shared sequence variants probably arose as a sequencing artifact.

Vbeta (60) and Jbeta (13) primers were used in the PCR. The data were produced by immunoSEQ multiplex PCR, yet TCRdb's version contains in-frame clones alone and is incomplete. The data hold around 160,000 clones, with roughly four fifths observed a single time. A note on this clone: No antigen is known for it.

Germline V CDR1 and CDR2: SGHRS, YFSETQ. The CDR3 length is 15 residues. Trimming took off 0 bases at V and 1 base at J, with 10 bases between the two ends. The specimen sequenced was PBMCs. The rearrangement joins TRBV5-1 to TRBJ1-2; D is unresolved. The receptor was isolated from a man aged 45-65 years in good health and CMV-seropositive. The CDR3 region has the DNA TGCGCCAGCAGCTTGGGAGAGAACTTTAACTATGGCTACACCTTC. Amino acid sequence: CASSLGENFNYGYTF.